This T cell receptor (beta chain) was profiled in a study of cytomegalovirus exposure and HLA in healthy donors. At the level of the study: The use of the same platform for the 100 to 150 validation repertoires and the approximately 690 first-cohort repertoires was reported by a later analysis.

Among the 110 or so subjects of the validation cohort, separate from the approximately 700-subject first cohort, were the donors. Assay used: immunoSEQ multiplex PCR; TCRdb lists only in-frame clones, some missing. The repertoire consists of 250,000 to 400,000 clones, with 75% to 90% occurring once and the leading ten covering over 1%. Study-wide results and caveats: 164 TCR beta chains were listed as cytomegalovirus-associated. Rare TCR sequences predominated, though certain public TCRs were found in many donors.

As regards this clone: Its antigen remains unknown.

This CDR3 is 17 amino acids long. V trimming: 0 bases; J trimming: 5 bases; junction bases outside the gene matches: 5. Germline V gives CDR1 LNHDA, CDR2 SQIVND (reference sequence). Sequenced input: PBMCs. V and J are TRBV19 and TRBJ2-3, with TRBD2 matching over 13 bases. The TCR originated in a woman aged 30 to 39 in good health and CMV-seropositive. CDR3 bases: TGTGCCAGTAGTATAGAATTGACTAGCGGGGGGAGAGATACGCAGTATTTT. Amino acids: CASSIELTSGGRDTQYF. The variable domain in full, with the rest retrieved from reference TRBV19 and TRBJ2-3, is DGGITQSPKYLFRKEGQNVTLSCEQNLNHDAMYWYRQDPGQGLRLIYYSQIVNDFQKGDIAEGYSVSREKKESFPLTVTSAQKNPTAFYLCASSIELTSGGRDTQYFGPGTRLTVL.